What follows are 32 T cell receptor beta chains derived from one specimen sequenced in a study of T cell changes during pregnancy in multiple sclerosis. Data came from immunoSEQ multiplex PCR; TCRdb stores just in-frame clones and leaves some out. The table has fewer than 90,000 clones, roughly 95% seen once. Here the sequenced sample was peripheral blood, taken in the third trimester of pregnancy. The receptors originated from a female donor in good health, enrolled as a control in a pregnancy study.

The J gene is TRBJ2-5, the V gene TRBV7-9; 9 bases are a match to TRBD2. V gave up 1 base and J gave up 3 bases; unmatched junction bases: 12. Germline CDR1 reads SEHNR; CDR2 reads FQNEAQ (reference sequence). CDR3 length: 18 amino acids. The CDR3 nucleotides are TGTGCCAGCAGCTTAGGTTCTAAAGGCGGGAGGGCTGAAGAGACCCAGTACTTC. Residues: CASSLGSKGGRAEETQYF.

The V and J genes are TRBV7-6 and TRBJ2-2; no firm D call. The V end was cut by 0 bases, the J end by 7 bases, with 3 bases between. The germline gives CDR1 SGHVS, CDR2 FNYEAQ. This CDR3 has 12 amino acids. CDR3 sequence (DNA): TGTGCCAGCAGCTTAGCCGTCGGGGAGCTGTTTTTT. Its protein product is CASSLAVGELFF.

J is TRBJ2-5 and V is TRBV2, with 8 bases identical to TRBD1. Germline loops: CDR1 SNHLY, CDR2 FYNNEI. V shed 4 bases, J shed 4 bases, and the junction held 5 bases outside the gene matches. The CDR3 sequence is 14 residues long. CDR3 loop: CASSVYRGRETQYF. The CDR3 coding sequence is TGTGCCAGCAGTGTCTACAGGGGGAGAGAGACCCAGTACTTC.

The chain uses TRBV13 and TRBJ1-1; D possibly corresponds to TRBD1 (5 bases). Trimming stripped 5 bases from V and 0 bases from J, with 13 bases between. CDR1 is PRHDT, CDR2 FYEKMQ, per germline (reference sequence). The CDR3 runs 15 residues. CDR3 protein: CASSIRQIMNTEAFF. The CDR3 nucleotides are TGTGCCAGCAGCATTAGACAGATCATGAACACTGAAGCTTTCTTT.

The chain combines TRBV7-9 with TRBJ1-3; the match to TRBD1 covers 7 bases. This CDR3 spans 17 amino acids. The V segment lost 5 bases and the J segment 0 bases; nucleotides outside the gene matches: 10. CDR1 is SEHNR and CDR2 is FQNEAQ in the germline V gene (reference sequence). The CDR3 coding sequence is TGTGCCAGCAGCCGGCGGACAGGAAGAAGCTCTGGAAACACCATATATTTT. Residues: CASSRRTGRSSGNTIYF.

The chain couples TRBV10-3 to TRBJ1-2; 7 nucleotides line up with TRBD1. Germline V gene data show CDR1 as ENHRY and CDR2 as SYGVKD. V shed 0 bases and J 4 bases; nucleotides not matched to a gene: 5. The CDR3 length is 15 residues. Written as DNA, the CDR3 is TGTGCCATCAGTGAGTCGCAGGGGGGACGCTATGGCTACACCTTC. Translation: CAISESQGGRYGYTF.

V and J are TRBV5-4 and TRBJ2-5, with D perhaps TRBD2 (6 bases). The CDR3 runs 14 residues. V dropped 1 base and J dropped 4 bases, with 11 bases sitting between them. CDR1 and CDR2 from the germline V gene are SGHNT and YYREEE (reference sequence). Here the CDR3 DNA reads TGTGCCAGCAGCTTGAAAACTAGCACAGAGACCCAGTACTTC. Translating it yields CASSLKTSTETQYF.

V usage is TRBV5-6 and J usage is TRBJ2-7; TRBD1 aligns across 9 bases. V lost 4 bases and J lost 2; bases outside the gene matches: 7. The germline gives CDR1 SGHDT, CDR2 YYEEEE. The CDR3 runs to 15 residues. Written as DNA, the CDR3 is TGTGCCAGCAGCCAATGGGGGACAGGGACCTACGAGCAGTACTTC. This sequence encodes CASSQWGTGTYEQYF.

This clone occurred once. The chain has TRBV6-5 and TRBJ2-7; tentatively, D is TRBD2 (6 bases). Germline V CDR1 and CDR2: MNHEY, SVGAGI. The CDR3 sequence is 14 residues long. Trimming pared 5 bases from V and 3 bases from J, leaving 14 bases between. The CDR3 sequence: CASSSVGTDYEQYF. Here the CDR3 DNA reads TGTGCCAGCAGTAGCGTCGGGACTGACTACGAGCAGTACTTC.

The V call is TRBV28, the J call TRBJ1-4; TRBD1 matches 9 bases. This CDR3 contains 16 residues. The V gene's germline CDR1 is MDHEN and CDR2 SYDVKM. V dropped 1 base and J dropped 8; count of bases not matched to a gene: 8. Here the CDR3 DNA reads TGTGCCAGCAGTTTATTAGGGACAGGGCCGTTAGAAAAACTGTTTTTT. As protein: CASSLLGTGPLEKLFF.

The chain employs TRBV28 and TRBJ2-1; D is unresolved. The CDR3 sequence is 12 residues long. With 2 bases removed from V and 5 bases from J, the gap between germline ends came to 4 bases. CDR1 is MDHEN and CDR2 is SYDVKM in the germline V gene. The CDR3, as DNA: TGTGCCAGCAGTTTAGAGCACAATGAGCAGTTCTTC. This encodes CASSLEHNEQFF. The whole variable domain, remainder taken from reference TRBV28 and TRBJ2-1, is DVKVTQSSRYLVKRTGEKVFLECVQDMDHENMFWYRQDPGLGLRLIYFSYDVKMKEKGDIPEGYSVSREKKERFSLILESASTNQTSMYLCASSLEHNEQFFGPGTRLTVL.

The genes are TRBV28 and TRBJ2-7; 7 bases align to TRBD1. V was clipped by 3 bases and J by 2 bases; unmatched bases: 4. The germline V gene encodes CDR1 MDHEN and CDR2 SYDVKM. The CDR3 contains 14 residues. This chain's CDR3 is CASSLEGGPYEQYF. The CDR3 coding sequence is TGTGCCAGCAGTTTGGAAGGGGGCCCCTACGAGCAGTACTTC.

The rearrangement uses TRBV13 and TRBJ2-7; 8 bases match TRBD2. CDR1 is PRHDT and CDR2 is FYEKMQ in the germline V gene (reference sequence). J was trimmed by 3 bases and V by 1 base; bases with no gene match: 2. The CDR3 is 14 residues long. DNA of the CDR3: TGTGCCAGCAGCTTAGAGGGACTAGACTACGAGCAGTACTTC. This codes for CASSLEGLDYEQYF.

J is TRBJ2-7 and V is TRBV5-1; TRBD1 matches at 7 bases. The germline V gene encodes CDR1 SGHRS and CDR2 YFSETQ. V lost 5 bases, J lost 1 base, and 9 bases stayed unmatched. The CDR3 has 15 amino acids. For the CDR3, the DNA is TGCGCCAGCAGTTCCGGACAGGTCGGGTCCTACGAGCAGTACTTC. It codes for CASSSGQVGSYEQYF.

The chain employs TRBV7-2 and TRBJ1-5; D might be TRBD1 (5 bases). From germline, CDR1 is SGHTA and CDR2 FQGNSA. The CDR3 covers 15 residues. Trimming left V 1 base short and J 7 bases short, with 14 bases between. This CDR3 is CASSLDSGGVQPQHF. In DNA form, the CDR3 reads TGTGCCAGCAGCTTAGATTCGGGAGGGGTGCAGCCCCAGCATTTT.

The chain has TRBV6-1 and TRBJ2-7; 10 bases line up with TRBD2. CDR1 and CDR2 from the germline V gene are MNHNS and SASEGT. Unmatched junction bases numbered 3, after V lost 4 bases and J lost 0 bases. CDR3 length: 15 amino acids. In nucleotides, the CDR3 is TGTGCCAGCAGTGCAACTAGCGGGAACTCCTACGAGCAGTACTTC. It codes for CASSATSGNSYEQYF.

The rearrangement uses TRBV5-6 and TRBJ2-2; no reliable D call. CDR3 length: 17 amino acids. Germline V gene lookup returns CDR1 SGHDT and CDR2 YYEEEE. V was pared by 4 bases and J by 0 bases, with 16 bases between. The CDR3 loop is CASSIAHQTSNTGELFF. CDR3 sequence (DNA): TGTGCCAGCAGCATTGCCCACCAAACATCGAACACCGGGGAGCTGTTTTTT.

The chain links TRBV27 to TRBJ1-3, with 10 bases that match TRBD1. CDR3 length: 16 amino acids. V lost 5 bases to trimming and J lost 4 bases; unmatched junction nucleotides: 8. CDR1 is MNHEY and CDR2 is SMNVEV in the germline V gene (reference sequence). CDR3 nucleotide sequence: TGTGCCAGCAGTCTAACGGGACAGGGGCACGGAAACACCATATATTTT. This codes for CASSLTGQGHGNTIYF.

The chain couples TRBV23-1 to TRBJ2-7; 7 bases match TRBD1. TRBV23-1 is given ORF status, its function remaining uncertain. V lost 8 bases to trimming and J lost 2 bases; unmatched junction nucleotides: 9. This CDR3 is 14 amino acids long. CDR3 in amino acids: CASYRRDRTYEQYF. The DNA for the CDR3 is TGCGCCAGCTACCGAAGGGACAGAACCTACGAGCAGTACTTC.

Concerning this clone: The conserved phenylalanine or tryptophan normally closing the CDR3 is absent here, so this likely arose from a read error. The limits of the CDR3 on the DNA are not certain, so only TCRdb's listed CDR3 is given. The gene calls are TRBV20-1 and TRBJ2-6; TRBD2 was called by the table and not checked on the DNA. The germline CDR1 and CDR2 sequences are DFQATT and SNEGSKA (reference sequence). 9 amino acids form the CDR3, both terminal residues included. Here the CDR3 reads CSARVVSRR.

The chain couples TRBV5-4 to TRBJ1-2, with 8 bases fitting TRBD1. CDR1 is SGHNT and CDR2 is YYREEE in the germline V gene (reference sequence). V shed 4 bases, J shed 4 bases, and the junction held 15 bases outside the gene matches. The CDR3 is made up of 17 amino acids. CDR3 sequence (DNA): TGTGCCAGCAGCCCAGGGTCAGGGGGCGCGGAGAGCTATGGCTACACCTTC. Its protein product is CASSPGSGGAESYGYTF.

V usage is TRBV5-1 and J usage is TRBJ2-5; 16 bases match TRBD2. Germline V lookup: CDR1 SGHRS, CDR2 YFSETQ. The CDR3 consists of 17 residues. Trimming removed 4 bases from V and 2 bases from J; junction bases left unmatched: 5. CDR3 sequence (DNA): TGCGCCAGCAGCCAAGGGACTAGCGGGGGGGGTCAAGAGACCCAGTACTTC. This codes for CASSQGTSGGGQETQYF. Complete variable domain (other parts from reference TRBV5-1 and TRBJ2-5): KAGVTQTPRYLIKTRGQQVTLSCSPISGHRSVSWYQQTPGQGLQFLFEYFSETQRNKGNFPGRFSGRQFSNSRSEMNVSTLELGDSALYLCASSQGTSGGGQETQYFGPGTRLLVL.

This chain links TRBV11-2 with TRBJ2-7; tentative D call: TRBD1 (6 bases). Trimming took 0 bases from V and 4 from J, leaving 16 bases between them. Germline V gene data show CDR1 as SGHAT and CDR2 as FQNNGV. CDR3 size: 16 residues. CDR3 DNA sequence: TGTGCCAGCAGCTTAGATCCCGCCAGGGGAGCGTACGAGCAGTACTTC. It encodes CASSLDPARGAYEQYF. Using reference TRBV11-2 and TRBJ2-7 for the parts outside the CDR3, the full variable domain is EAGVAQSPRYKIIEKRQSVAFWCNPISGHATLYWYQQILGQGPKLLIQFQNNGVVDDSQLPKDRFSAERLKGVDSTLKIQPAKLEDSAVYLCASSLDPARGAYEQYFGPGTRLTVT.

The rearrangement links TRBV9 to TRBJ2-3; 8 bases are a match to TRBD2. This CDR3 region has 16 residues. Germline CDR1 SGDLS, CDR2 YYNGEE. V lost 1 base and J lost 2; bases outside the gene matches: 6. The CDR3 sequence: CASSVSSGRYTDTQYF. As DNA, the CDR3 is TGTGCCAGCAGCGTATCTAGCGGGCGGTACACAGATACGCAGTATTTT.

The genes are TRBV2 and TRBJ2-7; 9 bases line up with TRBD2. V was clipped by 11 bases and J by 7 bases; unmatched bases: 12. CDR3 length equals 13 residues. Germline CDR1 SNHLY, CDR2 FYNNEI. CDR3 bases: TGTGCCCAGGGGGAGCTAGCGGGGAGGGAGCAGTACTTC. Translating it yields CAQGELAGREQYF. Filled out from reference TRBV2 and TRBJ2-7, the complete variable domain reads EPEVTQTPSHQVTQMGQEVILRCVPISNHLYFYWYRQILGQKVEFLVSFYNNEISEKSEIFDDQFSVERPDGSNFTLKIRSTKLEDSAMYFCAQGELAGREQYFGPGTRLTVT.

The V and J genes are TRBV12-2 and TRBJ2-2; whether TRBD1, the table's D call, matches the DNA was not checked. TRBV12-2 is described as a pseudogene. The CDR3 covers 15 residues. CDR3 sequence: CASRLGTGGAGELFF. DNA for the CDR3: TGTGCAAGTCGCTTAGGGACAGGAGGGGCCGGGGAGCTGTTTTTT.

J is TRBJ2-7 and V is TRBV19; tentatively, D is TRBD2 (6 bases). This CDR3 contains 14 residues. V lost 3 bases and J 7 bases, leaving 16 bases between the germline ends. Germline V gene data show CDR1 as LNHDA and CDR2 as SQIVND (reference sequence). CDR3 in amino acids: CASSMHGPGGEQYF. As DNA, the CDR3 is TGTGCCAGTAGTATGCACGGTCCCGGGGGTGAGCAGTACTTC.

The CDR3 reads CAISESGDGYTF. The CDR3 bases are TGTGCCATCAGTGAGTCCGGGGATGGCTACACCTTC. This chain connects TRBV10-3 to TRBJ1-2; D not certain. Germline CDR1 is ENHRY and CDR2 is SYGVKD. This CDR3 comprises 12 residues. The V and J ends lost 0 bases and 6 bases respectively, with 5 bases between them.

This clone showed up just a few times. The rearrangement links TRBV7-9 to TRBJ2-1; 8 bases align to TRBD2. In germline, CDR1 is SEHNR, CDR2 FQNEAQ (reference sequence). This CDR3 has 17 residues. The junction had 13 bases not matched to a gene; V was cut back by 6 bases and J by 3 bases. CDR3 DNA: TGTGCCAGCAGTTCCCCCCAGCGGGAGTTGGGCTACAATGAGCAGTTCTTC. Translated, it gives CASSSPQRELGYNEQFF.

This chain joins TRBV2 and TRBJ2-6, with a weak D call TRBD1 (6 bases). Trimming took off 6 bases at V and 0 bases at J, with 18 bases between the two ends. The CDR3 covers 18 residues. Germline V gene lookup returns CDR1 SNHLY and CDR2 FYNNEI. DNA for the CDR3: TGTGCCAGCAGAGCAACAGGGCCTTATAGCTCTGGGGCCAACGTCCTGACTTTC. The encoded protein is CASRATGPYSSGANVLTF.

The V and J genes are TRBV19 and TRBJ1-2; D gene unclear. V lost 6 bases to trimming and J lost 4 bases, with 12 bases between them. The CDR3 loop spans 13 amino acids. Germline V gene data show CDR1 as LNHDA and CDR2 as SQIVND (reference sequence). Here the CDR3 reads CASSLLLSYGYTF. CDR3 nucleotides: TGTGCCAGTAGCCTCTTGCTAAGCTATGGCTACACCTTC.

The CDR3 reads CASSTTPGTHYNEQFF. DNA of the CDR3: TGTGCCAGCAGCACTACCCCCGGGACTCACTACAATGAGCAGTTCTTC. J is TRBJ2-1 and V is TRBV5-5; maybe TRBD2 (6 bases). V lost 4 bases, J lost 3 bases, and 17 bases lay in between. Germline V CDR1 and CDR2: SGHKS, YYEKEE (reference sequence). The length of the CDR3 is 16 residues.